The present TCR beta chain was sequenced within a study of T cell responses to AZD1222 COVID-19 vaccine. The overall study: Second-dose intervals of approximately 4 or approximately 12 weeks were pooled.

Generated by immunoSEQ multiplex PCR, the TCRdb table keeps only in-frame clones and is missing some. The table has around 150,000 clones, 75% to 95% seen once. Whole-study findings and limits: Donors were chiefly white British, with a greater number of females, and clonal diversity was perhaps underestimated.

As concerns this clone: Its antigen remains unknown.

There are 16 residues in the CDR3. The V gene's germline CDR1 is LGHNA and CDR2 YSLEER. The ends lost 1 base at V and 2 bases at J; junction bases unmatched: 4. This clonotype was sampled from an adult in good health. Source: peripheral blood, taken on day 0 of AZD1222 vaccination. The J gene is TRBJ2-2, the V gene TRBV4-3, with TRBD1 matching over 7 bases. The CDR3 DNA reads TGCGCCAGCAGCCAAGGGGGACAGCCAAACACCGGGGAGCTGTTTTTT. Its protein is CASSQGGQPNTGELFF.